This T cell receptor (beta chain) appears in the sequencing data of a study of cytomegalovirus exposure and HLA in healthy donors. Study details: Caucasian-associated ancestry cluster membership applied to about 77% of 398 genotyped donors. Study-wide findings and caveats: A missense DCLRE1C variant was associated with V- and J-gene trimming of TCR beta chains in a later analysis, and an independent cohort replicated the association. In a later analysis, productive TCRs from donors in an Asian-associated ancestry cluster reportedly carried fewer N-insertions than the cohort mean. As a later analysis revealed, most CMV-associated TCR beta chains appeared HLA-restricted.

As to this clone: The target antigen is unknown.

The study ran its PCR with 60 Vbeta and 13 Jbeta primers. Produced via immunoSEQ multiplex PCR; TCRdb's table is partial and in-frame only. The sample lists 170,000 or so clones, 78% seen once, with under 15% in the top ten. Sequencing was done on a sample of PBMCs. The clonotype was recovered from a woman aged 50 to 60 in good health and CMV-seropositive.

DNA of the CDR3: TGTGCCAGCAGCTTAAGCCTAGCGGGGGCCGGGGAGCTGTTTTTT. Protein: CASSLSLAGAGELFF. The chain recombines TRBV7-9 with TRBJ2-2; 10 bases fit TRBD2. This CDR3 is built from 15 residues. CDR1 and CDR2 (germline): SEHNR, FQNEAQ (reference sequence). With 2 bases clipped from V and 6 bases from J, the junction kept 3 bases outside the gene matches.